Listed here is a single T cell receptor (beta chain). These data belong to a study of OX40 agonist ivuxolimab in advanced cancers. Germline-derived CDR1 and CDR2 are KGHSH and LQKENI. The CDR3 is made up of 13 amino acids. The V end was cut by 6 bases, the J end by 16 bases, with 22 bases between. Here immunoSEQ multiplex PCR was the method, and the copy in TCRdb shows in-frame clones only, minus some. The table includes fewer than 85,000 clones, roughly 81% detected once. This specimen was CD4+ or CD8+ T cells sorted from blood, taken in a trial of the OX40 agonist ivuxolimab. The TCR was taken from an adult with an advanced solid tumor such as melanoma, head and neck, liver or kidney cancer. The chain links TRBV18 to TRBJ2-1, with D possibly being TRBD2 (7 bases). In DNA form, the CDR3 reads TGTGCCAGCTCGGACAGACTAGCTCCCGACTATTTCTTC. Its protein is CASSDRLAPDYFF.